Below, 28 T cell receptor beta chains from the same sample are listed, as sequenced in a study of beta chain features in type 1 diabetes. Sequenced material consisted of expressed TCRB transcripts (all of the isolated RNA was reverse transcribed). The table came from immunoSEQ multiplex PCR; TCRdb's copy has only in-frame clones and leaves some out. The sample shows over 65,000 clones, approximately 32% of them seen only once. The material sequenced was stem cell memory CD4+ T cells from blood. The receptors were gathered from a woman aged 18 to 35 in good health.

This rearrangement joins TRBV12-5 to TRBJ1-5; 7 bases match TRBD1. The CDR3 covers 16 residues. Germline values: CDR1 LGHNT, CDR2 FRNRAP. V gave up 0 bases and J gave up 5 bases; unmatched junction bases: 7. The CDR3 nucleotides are TGTGCTAGTGGTTTGGTCCTGGGACAGCGGGATCAGCCCCAGCATTTT. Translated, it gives CASGLVLGQRDQPQHF.

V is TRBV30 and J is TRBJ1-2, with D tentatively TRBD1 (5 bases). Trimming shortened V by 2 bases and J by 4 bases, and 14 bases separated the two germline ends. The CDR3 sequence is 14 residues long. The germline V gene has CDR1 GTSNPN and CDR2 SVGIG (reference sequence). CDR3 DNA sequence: TGTGCCTGGAGTCTGGGGGGAACTAGCTATGGCTACACCTTC. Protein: CAWSLGGTSYGYTF.

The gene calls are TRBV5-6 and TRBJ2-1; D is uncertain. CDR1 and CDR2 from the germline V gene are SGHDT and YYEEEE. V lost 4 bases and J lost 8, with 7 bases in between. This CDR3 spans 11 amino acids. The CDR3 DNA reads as TGTGCCAGCAGCCGGTCGCATGAGCAGTTCTTC. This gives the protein CASSRSHEQFF. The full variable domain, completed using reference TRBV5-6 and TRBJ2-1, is DAGVTQSPTHLIKTRGQQVTLRCSPKSGHDTVSWYQQALGQGPQFIFQYYEEEERQRGNFPDRFSGHQFPNYSSELNVNALLLGDSALYLCASSRSHEQFFGPGTRLTVL.

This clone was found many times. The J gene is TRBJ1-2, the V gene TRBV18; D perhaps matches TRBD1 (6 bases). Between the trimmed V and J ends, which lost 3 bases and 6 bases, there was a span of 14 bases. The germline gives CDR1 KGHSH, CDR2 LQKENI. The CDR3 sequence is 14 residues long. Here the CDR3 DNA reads TGTGCCAGCTCACCGGGCCAGGGGAACGATGGCTACACCTTC. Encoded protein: CASSPGQGNDGYTF.

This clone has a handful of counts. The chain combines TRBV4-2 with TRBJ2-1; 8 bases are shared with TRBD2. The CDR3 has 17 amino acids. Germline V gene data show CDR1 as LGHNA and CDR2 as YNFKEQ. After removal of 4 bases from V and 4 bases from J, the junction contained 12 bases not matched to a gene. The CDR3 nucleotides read TGTGCCAGCAGCCCGACGCACACTAGCGGCAAATACAATGAGCAGTTCTTC. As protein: CASSPTHTSGKYNEQFF.

The CDR3 nucleotides read TGTGCCAGCAGCCTACCGGGACTAGCGAGAAACGAGCAGTACTTC. Its protein is CASSLPGLARNEQYF. J is TRBJ2-7 and V is TRBV7-9; 10 bases are a match to TRBD2. The CDR3 consists of 15 residues. V shed 5 bases, J shed 5 bases, and the junction held 9 bases outside the gene matches. The germline gives CDR1 SEHNR, CDR2 FQNEAQ (reference sequence).

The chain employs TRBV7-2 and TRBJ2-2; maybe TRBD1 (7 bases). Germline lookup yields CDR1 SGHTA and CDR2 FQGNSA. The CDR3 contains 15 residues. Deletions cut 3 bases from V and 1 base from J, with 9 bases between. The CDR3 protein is CASSFQGGNTGELFF. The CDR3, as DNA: TGTGCCAGCAGCTTTCAGGGGGGGAACACCGGGGAGCTGTTTTTT.

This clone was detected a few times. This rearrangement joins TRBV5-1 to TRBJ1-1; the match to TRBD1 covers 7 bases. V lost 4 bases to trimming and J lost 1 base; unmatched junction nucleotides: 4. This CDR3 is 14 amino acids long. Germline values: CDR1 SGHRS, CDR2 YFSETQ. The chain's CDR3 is CASSRGTANTEAFF. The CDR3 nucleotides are TGCGCCAGCAGCCGGGGGACAGCGAACACTGAAGCTTTCTTT.

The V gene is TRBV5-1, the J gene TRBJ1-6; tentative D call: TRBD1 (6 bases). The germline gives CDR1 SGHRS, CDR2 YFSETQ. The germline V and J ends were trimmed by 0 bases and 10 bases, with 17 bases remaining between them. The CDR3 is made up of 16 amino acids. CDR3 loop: CASSLDGQGLHSPLHF. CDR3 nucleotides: TGCGCCAGCAGCTTGGATGGGCAGGGGCTCCACTCACCCCTCCACTTT.

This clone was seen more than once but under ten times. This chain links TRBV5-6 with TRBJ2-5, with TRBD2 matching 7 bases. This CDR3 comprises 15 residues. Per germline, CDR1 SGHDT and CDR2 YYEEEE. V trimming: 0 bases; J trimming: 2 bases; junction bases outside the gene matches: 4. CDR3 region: CASSLGSGLQETQYF. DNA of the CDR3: TGTGCCAGCAGCTTGGGTAGCGGGCTTCAAGAGACCCAGTACTTC.

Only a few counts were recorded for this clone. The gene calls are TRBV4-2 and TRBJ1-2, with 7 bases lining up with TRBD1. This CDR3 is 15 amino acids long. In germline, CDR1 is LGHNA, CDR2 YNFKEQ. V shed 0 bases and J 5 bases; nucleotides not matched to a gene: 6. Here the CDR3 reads CASSQDEGADYGYTF. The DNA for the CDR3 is TGTGCCAGCAGCCAAGATGAGGGGGCGGATTATGGCTACACCTTC.

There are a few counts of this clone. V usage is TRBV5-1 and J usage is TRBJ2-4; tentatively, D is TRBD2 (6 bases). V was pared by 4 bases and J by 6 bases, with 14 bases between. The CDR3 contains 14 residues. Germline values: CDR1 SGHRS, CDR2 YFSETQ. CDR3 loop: CASSRIAETNIQYF. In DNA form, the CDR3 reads TGCGCCAGCAGCCGGATAGCGGAGACAAACATTCAGTACTTC.

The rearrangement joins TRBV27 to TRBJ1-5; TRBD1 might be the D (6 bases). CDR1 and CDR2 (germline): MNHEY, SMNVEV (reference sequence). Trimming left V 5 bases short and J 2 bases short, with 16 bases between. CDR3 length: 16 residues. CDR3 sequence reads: CASSSRGMGGNQPQHF. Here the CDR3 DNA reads TGTGCCAGCAGTAGCAGGGGAATGGGAGGCAATCAGCCCCAGCATTTT.

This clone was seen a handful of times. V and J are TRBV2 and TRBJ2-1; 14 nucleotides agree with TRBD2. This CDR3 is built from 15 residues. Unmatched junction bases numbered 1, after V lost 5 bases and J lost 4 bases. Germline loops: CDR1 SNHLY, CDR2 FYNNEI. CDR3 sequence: CASSWTSGGYNEQFF. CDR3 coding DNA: TGTGCCAGCAGTTGGACTAGCGGGGGGTACAATGAGCAGTTCTTC.

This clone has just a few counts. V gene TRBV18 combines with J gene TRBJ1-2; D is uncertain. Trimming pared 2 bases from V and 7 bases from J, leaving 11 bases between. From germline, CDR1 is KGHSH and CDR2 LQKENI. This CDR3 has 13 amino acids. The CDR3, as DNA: TGTGCCAGCTCACCAGGGTCAGCGGCTGGCTACACCTTC. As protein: CASSPGSAAGYTF.

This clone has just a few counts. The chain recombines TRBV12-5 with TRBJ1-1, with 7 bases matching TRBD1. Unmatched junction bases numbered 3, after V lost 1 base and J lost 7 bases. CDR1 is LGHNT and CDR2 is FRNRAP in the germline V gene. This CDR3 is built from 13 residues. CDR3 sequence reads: CASGLAHRGEAFF. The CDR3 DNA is TGTGCTAGTGGTTTGGCACACAGGGGTGAAGCTTTCTTT.

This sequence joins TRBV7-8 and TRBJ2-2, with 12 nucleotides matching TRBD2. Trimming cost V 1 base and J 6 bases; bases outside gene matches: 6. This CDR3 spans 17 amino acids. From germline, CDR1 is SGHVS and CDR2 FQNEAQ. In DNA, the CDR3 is TGTGCCAGCAGCTTAGGACTAGCGGGGGCCTCCTCCGGGGAGCTGTTTTTT. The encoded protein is CASSLGLAGASSGELFF.

CDR3 region: CASSSGAKTEQYF. As DNA, the CDR3 is TGTGCCAGCAGCTCAGGGGCGAAAACCGAGCAGTACTTC. The chain is built from TRBV9 and TRBJ2-5; D is possibly TRBD1 (6 bases). TRBJ2-7 matches the DNA end more closely, so the J call is doubtful. The CDR3 sequence is 13 residues long. Germline V gene lookup returns CDR1 SGDLS and CDR2 YYNGEE.

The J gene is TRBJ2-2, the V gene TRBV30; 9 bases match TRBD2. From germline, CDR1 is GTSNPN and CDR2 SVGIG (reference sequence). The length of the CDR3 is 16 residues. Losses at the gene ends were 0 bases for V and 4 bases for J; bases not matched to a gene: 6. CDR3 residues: CAWSVSRGGGTGELFF. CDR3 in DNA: TGTGCCTGGAGTGTATCTCGCGGGGGGGGCACCGGGGAGCTGTTTTTT.

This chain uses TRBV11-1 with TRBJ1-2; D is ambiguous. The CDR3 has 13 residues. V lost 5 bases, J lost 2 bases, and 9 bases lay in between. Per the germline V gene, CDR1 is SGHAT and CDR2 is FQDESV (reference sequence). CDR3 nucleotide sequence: TGTGCCAGCAGCCCTCAGGCAAACTATGGCTACACCTTC. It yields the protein CASSPQANYGYTF.

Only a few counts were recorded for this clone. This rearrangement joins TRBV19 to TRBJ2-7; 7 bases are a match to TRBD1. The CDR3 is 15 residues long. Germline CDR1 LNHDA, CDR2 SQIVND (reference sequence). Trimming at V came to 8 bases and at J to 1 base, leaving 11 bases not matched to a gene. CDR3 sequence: CASRDWDSVSYEQYF. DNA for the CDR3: TGTGCCAGTCGCGACTGGGACAGCGTGTCCTACGAGCAGTACTTC.

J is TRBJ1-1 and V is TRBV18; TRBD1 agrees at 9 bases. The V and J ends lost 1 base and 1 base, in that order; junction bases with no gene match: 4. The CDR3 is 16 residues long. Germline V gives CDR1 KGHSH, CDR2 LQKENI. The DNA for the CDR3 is TGTGCCAGCTCACCACTACAGGGGGCGTGGAACACTGAAGCTTTCTTT. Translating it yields CASSPLQGAWNTEAFF.

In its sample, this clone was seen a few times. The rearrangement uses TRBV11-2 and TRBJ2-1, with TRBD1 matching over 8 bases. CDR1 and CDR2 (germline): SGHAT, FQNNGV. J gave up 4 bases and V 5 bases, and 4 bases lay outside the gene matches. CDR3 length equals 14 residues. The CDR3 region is CASSTRTGYNEQFF. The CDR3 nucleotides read TGTGCCAGCAGCACGAGGACAGGGTACAATGAGCAGTTCTTC.

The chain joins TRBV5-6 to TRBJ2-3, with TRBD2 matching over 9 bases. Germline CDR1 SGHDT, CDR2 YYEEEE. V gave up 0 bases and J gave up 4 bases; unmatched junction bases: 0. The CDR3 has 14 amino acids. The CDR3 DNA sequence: TGTGCCAGCAGCTTGGGCGGGGGGGCAGATACGCAGTATTTT. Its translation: CASSLGGGADTQYF.

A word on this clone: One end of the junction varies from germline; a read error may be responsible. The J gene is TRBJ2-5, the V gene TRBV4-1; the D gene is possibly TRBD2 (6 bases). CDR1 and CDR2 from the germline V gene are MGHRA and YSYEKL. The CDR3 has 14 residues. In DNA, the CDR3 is TGTGCCAGCAGCCCGGGACTTACACAAGAGACCCAGTACTTC. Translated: CASSPGLTQETQYF.

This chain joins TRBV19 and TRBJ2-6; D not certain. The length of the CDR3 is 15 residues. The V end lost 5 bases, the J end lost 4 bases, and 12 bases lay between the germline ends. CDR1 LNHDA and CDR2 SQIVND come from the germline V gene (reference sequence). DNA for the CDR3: TGTGCCAGTAGTCCCAAGGTAGCCGGGGCCAACGTCCTGACTTTC. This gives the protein CASSPKVAGANVLTF.

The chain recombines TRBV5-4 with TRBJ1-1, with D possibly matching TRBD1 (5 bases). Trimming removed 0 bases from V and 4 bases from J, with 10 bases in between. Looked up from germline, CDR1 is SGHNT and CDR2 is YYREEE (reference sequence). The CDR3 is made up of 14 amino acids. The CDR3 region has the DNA TGTGCCAGCAGCTTGGCGGGGGAAGGCACTGAAGCTTTCTTT. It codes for CASSLAGEGTEAFF.

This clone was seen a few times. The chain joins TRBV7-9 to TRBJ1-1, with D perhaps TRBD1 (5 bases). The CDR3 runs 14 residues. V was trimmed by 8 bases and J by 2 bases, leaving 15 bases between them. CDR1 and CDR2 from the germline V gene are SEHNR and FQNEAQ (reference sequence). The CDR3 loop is CASLLTEINTEAFF. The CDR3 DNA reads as TGTGCCAGCCTTTTGACAGAAATAAACACTGAAGCTTTCTTT.